The clone carrying this TCR beta chain was counted between two and nine times. Its target is not known. The sample is drawn from a study of T cell responses to AZD1222 COVID-19 vaccine. Across the whole study: The analysis combined second doses at about 4 or about 12 weeks. Whole-study findings and limits: Clonal diversity may have been underestimated in mostly white British donors. Compared with day 0, the breadth and depth of the Spike-specific TCR repertoire rose significantly after two doses of AZD1222. Sampled repertoires all dated from after the peak T cell response.

TCRdb's table, derived via immunoSEQ multiplex PCR, lists solely in-frame clones and lacks some. This table has over 150,000 clones, about nine tenths appearing once. The sequences come from peripheral blood, collected on day 0 of AZD1222 vaccination. The clonotype comes from an adult in good health.

The CDR3 here is CASSQGQPGGTQYF. Written as DNA, the CDR3 is TGTGCCAGCAGCCAAGGCCAGCCGGGGGGGACCCAGTACTTC. The chain combines TRBV3-1 (or the pseudogene TRBV3-2) with TRBJ2-5, with 7 bases matching TRBD2. Germline assignment: CDR1 LGHDT and CDR2 YNNKEL (reference sequence). Trimming cost V 1 base and J 7 bases; bases outside gene matches: 6. This CDR3 has 14 amino acids.